The clone carrying this T cell receptor (beta chain) turned up a few times. The antigen is unknown. Time point given: newly diagnosed GD, antithyroid drugs for less than 3 months. With RNA extracted from PBMCs as input, the TCR library was made. CDR3-region Arm-PCR and iRepertoire HTBI primers produced the TCR beta libraries. TCRdb redid the calling of the multiplex PCR reads with MiXCR, one entry per CDR3 protein. The repertoire has approximately 470,000 distinct CDR3 sequences, 15% to 20% of them found once; the top ten carry 12%. The entry originates in a study of regulatory T cells in long-lasting Graves disease. About the research overall: Graves' patients, diagnosed recently, had received antithyroid drugs under 3 months. Study-level findings and limits: Graves' patients with persistent disease showed TCR diversity lower than patients newly diagnosed.

The same data also contributed to another study, on T cells in Graves' hyperthyroidism and ophthalmopathy. As that report states: Diagnosis rested on symptoms, serum thyroxine and TRAb, thyroid ultrasound, and orbital computed tomography.

The sequence came from a middle-aged man with Graves disease. The sequenced sample was peripheral blood mononuclear cells (PBMCs), obtained at new diagnosis, from a patient treated with antithyroid drugs.

The chain's CDR3 is CASSWDRGNYGYTF. DNA for the CDR3: TGTGCCAGCAGCTGGGACAGGGGGAACTATGGCTACACCTTC. This chain joins TRBV11-2 and TRBJ1-2, with 11 bases aligning to TRBD1. The CDR3 has 14 residues. V dropped 4 bases and J dropped 2; count of bases not matched to a gene: 0. CDR1 and CDR2 from the germline V gene are SGHAT and FQNNGV.